This T cell receptor (beta chain) was found in a study of blood T cells in healthy people across ages. This clonotype was detected once. Each sample yielded at least 7 million isolated PBMCs. Through a sample-barcoded 5' primer and a J-beta primer mix, a second PCR was run for roughly 7 to 11 cycles. A template-switch adaptor that had 12 random nucleotides put a tag on each cDNA molecule. TCRdb itself ran the 5' RACE reads through MiXCR, one entry per CDR3 protein. This sample has roughly 730,000 distinct CDR3 sequences; around 50% occur once, and the top ten carry about 26%. CDR3 length: 14 residues. Germline V gene sequence: CDR1 SGHVS, CDR2 FNYEAQ.

Sequencing was carried out using blood. This chain uses TRBV7-6 with TRBJ2-4; tentatively, D is TRBD1 or TRBD2 (6 bases each). The J call may be faulty, since TRBJ2-5 better matches the DNA end. The receptor was isolated from a man aged 35-49 years in good health. CDR3 region: CASSLRGRPETQYF. The CDR3 region has the DNA TGTGCCAGCAGCTTACGGGGGCGGCCGGAGACCCAGTACTTC.